A selection of T cell receptor beta chains follows, all from one sample in a study of blood T cell repertoires in COVID-19. Clones were sequenced by immunoSEQ multiplex PCR, and TCRdb holds only the in-frame ones, with some missing. The data hold a few hundred thousand clones, with around 84% observed a single time. Input material: peripheral blood. These receptors came from a woman aged 80 or over with active or convalescent COVID-19. The CDR3 runs from the conserved cysteine through the conserved F or W. D genes are given only for firm matches. Clone sizes are given selectively: once, few, many, or a class where the clone is expanded.

v_call: TRBV9; j_call: TRBJ1-5; clone_size: .; d_call: .; cdr3_nt: TGTGCCAGCAGCCCAGATCCCAGCAATCAGCCCCAGCATTTT; cdr3_aa: CASSPDPSNQPQHF
v_call: TRBV7-9; j_call: TRBJ2-5; clone_size: once; d_call: .; cdr3_nt: TGTGCCAGCAGCTTAGGGTCCGGAGGTAGGACCCAGTACTTC; cdr3_aa: CASSLGSGGRTQYF
v_call: TRBV6-1; j_call: TRBJ2-5; clone_size: .; d_call: TRBD1; cdr3_nt: TGTGCCAGCAGTGACAGGGACAGGGGGCAACAGACCCAGTACTTC; cdr3_aa: CASSDRDRGQQTQYF
v_call: TRBV4-2; j_call: TRBJ1-6; clone_size: few; d_call: .; cdr3_nt: TGTGCCAGCAGCCAAGAAAGGGGTCTAAATTATTCACCCCTCCACTTT; cdr3_aa: CASSQERGLNYSPLHF
v_call: TRBV29-1; j_call: TRBJ1-2; clone_size: once; d_call: TRBD1; cdr3_nt: TGCAGCGCCCAAATGGGGACAGGGTATCATGGCTACACCTTC; cdr3_aa: CSAQMGTGYHGYTF
v_call: TRBV9; j_call: TRBJ2-5; clone_size: .; d_call: TRBD2; cdr3_nt: TGTGCCAGCAGCGTAGATAGGACTAGCCGAGCACAGACCCAGTACTTC; cdr3_aa: CASSVDRTSRAQTQYF
v_call: TRBV30; j_call: TRBJ2-5; clone_size: .; d_call: TRBD1; cdr3_nt: TGTGCCTGGAGTCAGGGGGCGGAGACCCAGTACTTC; cdr3_aa: CAWSQGAETQYF
v_call: TRBV7-2; j_call: TRBJ2-3; clone_size: .; d_call: .; cdr3_nt: TGTGCCAGCAGCTTAGCCCAGGGGCCTTACACAGATACGCAGTATTTT; cdr3_aa: CASSLAQGPYTDTQYF
v_call: TRBV5-4; j_call: TRBJ1-2; clone_size: .; d_call: TRBD1; cdr3_nt: TGTGCCAGCAGCAGACCGAGTCGGACAGGGGTTTCTGGCTACACCTTC; cdr3_aa: CASSRPSRTGVSGYTF
v_call: TRBV5-1; j_call: TRBJ2-7; clone_size: .; d_call: .; cdr3_nt: TGCGCCAGCAGCTTGGGACAGCTCCCAAAAGCCTACGAGCAGTACTTC; cdr3_aa: CASSLGQLPKAYEQYF
v_call: TRBV6-2/TRBV6-3; j_call: TRBJ2-1; clone_size: .; d_call: .; cdr3_nt: TGTGCCAGCAGTTACAGGAACGAAATGTGGGTCGTCGGACAGCCCTACAATGAGCAGTTCTTC; cdr3_aa: CASSYRNEMWVVGQPYNEQFF
v_call: TRBV28; j_call: TRBJ1-1; clone_size: .; d_call: .; cdr3_nt: TGTGCCAGCAGTCCCTCAACGGGGGGCGGATACGCCACTGAAGCTTTCTTT; cdr3_aa: CASSPSTGGGYATEAFF
v_call: TRBV2; j_call: TRBJ1-2; clone_size: .; d_call: .; cdr3_nt: TGTGCCAGCAGGGAACGACAGGCCGTTAACTATGGCTACACCTTC; cdr3_aa: CASRERQAVNYGYTF
v_call: TRBV19; j_call: TRBJ1-2; clone_size: .; d_call: .; cdr3_nt: TGTGCCAGTAGTAATCCGGGGGAGGTCTATGGCTACACCTTC; cdr3_aa: CASSNPGEVYGYTF
v_call: TRBV7-9; j_call: TRBJ2-1; clone_size: .; d_call: TRBD2; cdr3_nt: TGTGCCAGCAGCGTAGCGGGGGGGCCCGGGGTTGAGCAGTTCTTC; cdr3_aa: CASSVAGGPGVEQFF
v_call: TRBV4-1; j_call: TRBJ2-3; clone_size: .; d_call: TRBD1; cdr3_nt: TGCGCCAGCAGCACCCGAATGGACAGGGAGACAGATACGCAGTATTTT; cdr3_aa: CASSTRMDRETDTQYF
v_call: TRBV5-1; j_call: TRBJ1-2; clone_size: many; d_call: .; cdr3_nt: TGCGCCAGCAGCTTGCAGGGGACTAACTATGGCTACACCTTC; cdr3_aa: CASSLQGTNYGYTF
v_call: TRBV5-4; j_call: TRBJ2-5; clone_size: .; d_call: TRBD1; cdr3_nt: TGTGCCAGCAGCTTGGGGACAGGGGAGACCCAGTACTTC; cdr3_aa: CASSLGTGETQYF
v_call: TRBV7-9; j_call: TRBJ1-2; clone_size: .; d_call: .; cdr3_nt: TGTGCCAGCAGCTCCGGGAGCTTCTATGGCTACACCTTC; cdr3_aa: CASSSGSFYGYTF
v_call: TRBV3-1/TRBV3-2; j_call: TRBJ1-6; clone_size: .; d_call: .; cdr3_nt: TGTGCCAGCAGCCAAGACGGAGGGTCACCCCTCCACTTT; cdr3_aa: CASSQDGGSPLHF
v_call: TRBV5-1; j_call: TRBJ1-5; clone_size: .; d_call: .; cdr3_nt: TGCGCCAGCAGCTCCGTACCCTCAGGTGGGAGCAATCAGCCCCAGCATTTT; cdr3_aa: CASSSVPSGGSNQPQHF
v_call: TRBV7-3; j_call: TRBJ2-7; clone_size: .; d_call: .; cdr3_nt: TGTGCCAGCAGCTTAACGGGGCTGAAGGAGCAGTACTTC; cdr3_aa: CASSLTGLKEQYF
v_call: TRBV18; j_call: TRBJ1-2; clone_size: .; d_call: .; cdr3_nt: TGTGCCAGCTCACCAGCAGGGGTCTATGGCTACACCTTC; cdr3_aa: CASSPAGVYGYTF